Listed here are 15 T cell receptor beta chains from one sample, sequenced in a study of cytomegalovirus exposure and HLA in healthy donors. In the PCR, 60 Vbeta and 13 Jbeta primers were used. Assay: immunoSEQ multiplex PCR; the TCRdb copy retains only in-frame clones and omits some. The sample lists under 150,000 clones; 85% were seen once. The sample comprised PBMCs. These receptors were taken from a woman aged 25 to 45 in good health and CMV-seropositive.

The rearrangement uses TRBV29-1 and TRBJ2-2; TRBD2 agrees at 10 bases. The CDR3 has 14 residues. Germline CDR1 reads SQVTM; CDR2 reads ANQGSEA. The ends lost 4 bases at V and 3 bases at J; junction bases unmatched: 2. This CDR3 reads CSVGTSGYTGELFF. In nucleotides, the CDR3 is TGCAGCGTTGGGACTAGCGGATACACCGGGGAGCTGTTTTTT.

J is TRBJ2-7 and V is TRBV6-6; D is unresolved. Trimming removed 6 bases from V and 6 bases from J, with 15 bases in between. This CDR3 is 13 amino acids long. Germline CDR1 reads MNHNY; CDR2 reads SVGAGI (reference sequence). The CDR3 sequence is CASRRPPGTEQYF. The CDR3 DNA reads as TGTGCCAGCAGACGCCCGCCGGGTACCGAGCAGTACTTC.

The chain combines TRBV5-1 with TRBJ1-1; D is uncertain. CDR1 and CDR2 (germline): SGHRS, YFSETQ. The CDR3 contains 17 residues. Trimming took 1 base from V and 1 from J, leaving 17 bases between them. The CDR3 nucleotides read TGCGCCAGCAGCTTGAACGGGGAGACCGCCGGGAACACTGAAGCTTTCTTT. Protein product: CASSLNGETAGNTEAFF.

The gene calls are TRBV5-1 and TRBJ1-4; TRBD1 agrees at 8 bases. This CDR3 has 15 residues. CDR1 is SGHRS, CDR2 YFSETQ, per germline. Trimming cost V 4 bases and J 5 bases; bases outside gene matches: 7. Here the CDR3 DNA reads TGCGCCAGCAGCCCTCAACAGGGGGGGAATGAAAAACTGTTTTTT. It specifies CASSPQQGGNEKLFF.

This chain links TRBV30 with TRBJ1-1; D is ambiguous. Germline loops: CDR1 GTSNPN, CDR2 SVGIG (reference sequence). Trimming left V 0 bases short and J 7 bases short, with 15 bases between. The CDR3 contains 14 residues. CDR3 DNA: TGTGCCTGGAGTGTACGGAGGATGCGGGGTGAAGCTTTCTTT. Translation gives CAWSVRRMRGEAFF. The entire variable domain, with the rest obtained from reference TRBV30 and TRBJ1-1, is as follows: SQTIHQWPATLVQPVGSPLSLECTVEGTSNPNLYWYRQAAGRGLQLLFYSVGIGQISSEVPQNLSASRPQDRQFILSSKKLLLSDSGFYLCAWSVRRMRGEAFFGQGTRLTVV.

The genes are TRBV28 and TRBJ2-7; the match to TRBD1 covers 7 bases. Germline assignment: CDR1 MDHEN and CDR2 SYDVKM. The CDR3 sequence is 14 residues long. After removal of 6 bases from V and 2 bases from J, the junction contained 7 bases not matched to a gene. DNA for the CDR3: TGTGCCAGCAGCACCGGGACAGCTACCTACGAGCAGTACTTC. Protein product: CASSTGTATYEQYF.

The chain recombines TRBV5-1 with TRBJ2-7, with D possibly matching TRBD2 (6 bases). Germline V gene sequence: CDR1 SGHRS, CDR2 YFSETQ. V lost 0 bases and J 5 bases, leaving 9 bases between the germline ends. The CDR3 spans 13 residues. CDR3 coding DNA: TGCGCCAGCAGCTTGGCCGGGAGTAACGAGCAGTACTTC. This encodes CASSLAGSNEQYF.

This clone has more than one count but fewer than ten. Other DNA sequences from this sample encode an identical CDR3 as well. The rearrangement joins TRBV30 to TRBJ2-3, with TRBD1 as a possible D gene (5 bases). Per germline, CDR1 GTSNPN and CDR2 SVGIG (reference sequence). V was shortened by 3 bases and J by 4 bases, with 17 bases between the two germline ends. The CDR3 extends over 15 amino acids. The CDR3 reads CAWSHGASGADTQYF. DNA of the CDR3: TGTGCCTGGAGCCATGGGGCCTCTGGAGCAGATACGCAGTATTTT.

The chain has TRBV27 and TRBJ2-3; 8 nucleotides agree with TRBD1. With 8 bases clipped from V and 10 bases from J, the junction kept 14 bases outside the gene matches. This CDR3 is 14 amino acids long. Per the germline V gene, CDR1 is MNHEY and CDR2 is SMNVEV (reference sequence). Here the CDR3 reads CASGQGRSLRAQYF. CDR3 sequence (DNA): TGTGCCAGCGGACAGGGAAGGTCCCTGAGGGCGCAGTATTTT.

V and J are TRBV27 and TRBJ2-1; 10 positions match TRBD2. Germline V gives CDR1 MNHEY, CDR2 SMNVEV (reference sequence). The CDR3 runs to 15 residues. The V and J ends lost 6 bases and 0 bases, in that order; junction bases with no gene match: 2. In DNA, the CDR3 is TGTGCCAGCAGGATAGCGGGGGGCTCCTACAATGAGCAGTTCTTC. Protein: CASRIAGGSYNEQFF.

The chain is built from TRBV7-9 and TRBJ1-6; TRBD1 aligns across 8 bases. There are 16 residues in the CDR3. In germline, CDR1 is SEHNR, CDR2 FQNEAQ (reference sequence). V dropped 4 bases and J dropped 10; count of bases not matched to a gene: 12. The chain's CDR3 is CASSSRTGYDRSPLHF. The CDR3 region has the DNA TGTGCCAGCAGCTCGCGGACAGGGTATGATAGATCACCCCTCCACTTT.

CDR3 loop: CASSVVALPEGTQYF. The CDR3 DNA follows: TGTGCCAGCAGCGTAGTAGCGCTCCCGGAGGGGACCCAGTACTTC. The chain has TRBV9 and TRBJ2-5, with a possible D match to TRBD2 (6 bases). Germline CDR1 is SGDLS and CDR2 is YYNGEE. Trimming took 0 bases from V and 7 from J, leaving 16 bases between them. The CDR3 covers 15 residues.

J is TRBJ2-7 and V is TRBV28, with 8 bases fitting TRBD1. This CDR3 is built from 14 residues. Per germline, CDR1 MDHEN and CDR2 SYDVKM. The ends lost 3 bases at V and 6 bases at J; junction bases unmatched: 7. CDR3 in DNA: TGTGCCAGCAGTTTGACACCCAGGGGGCCCGAGCAGTACTTC. It is translated as CASSLTPRGPEQYF.

V and J are TRBV7-9 and TRBJ2-2; TRBD1 aligns across 7 bases. J gave up 1 base and V 6 bases, and 2 bases lay outside the gene matches. The CDR3 sequence is 14 residues long. Germline loops: CDR1 SEHNR, CDR2 FQNEAQ (reference sequence). The CDR3 sequence: CASRGQMNTGELFF. For the CDR3, the DNA is TGTGCCAGCAGGGGACAGATGAACACCGGGGAGCTGTTTTTT. The full variable domain, rest sourced from reference TRBV7-9 and TRBJ2-2, is DTGVSQNPRHKITKRGQNVTFRCDPISEHNRLYWYRQTLGQGPEFLTYFQNEAQLEKSRLLSDRFSAERPKGSFSTLEIQRTEQGDSAMYLCASRGQMNTGELFFGEGSRLTVL.

The chain uses TRBV5-6 and TRBJ2-3; D is undetermined. The CDR3 consists of 12 residues. Germline V gives CDR1 SGHDT, CDR2 YYEEEE. Trimming shortened V by 3 bases and J by 4 bases, and 6 bases separated the two germline ends. CDR3 nucleotide sequence: TGTGCCAGCAGCTGGGCTTCAGATACGCAGTATTTT. As protein: CASSWASDTQYF. Filled out from reference TRBV5-6 and TRBJ2-3, the complete variable domain reads DAGVTQSPTHLIKTRGQQVTLRCSPKSGHDTVSWYQQALGQGPQFIFQYYEEEERQRGNFPDRFSGHQFPNYSSELNVNALLLGDSALYLCASSWASDTQYFGPGTRLTVL.